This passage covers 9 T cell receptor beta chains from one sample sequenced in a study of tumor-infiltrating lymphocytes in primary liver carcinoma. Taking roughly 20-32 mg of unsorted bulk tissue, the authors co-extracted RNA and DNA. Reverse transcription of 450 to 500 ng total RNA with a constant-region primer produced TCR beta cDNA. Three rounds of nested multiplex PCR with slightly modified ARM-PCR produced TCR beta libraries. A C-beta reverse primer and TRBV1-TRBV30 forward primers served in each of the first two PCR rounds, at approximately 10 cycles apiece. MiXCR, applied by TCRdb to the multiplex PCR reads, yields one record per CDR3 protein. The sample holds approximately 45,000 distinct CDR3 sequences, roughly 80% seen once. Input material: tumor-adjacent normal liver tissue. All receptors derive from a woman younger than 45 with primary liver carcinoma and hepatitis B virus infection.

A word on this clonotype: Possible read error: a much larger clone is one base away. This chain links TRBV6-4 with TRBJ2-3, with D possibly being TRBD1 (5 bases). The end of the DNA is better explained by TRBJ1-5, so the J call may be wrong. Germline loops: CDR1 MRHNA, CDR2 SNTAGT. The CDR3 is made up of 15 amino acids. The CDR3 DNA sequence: TGTGCCAGCAGTGACGGGGCGGGAGGCACAGATACGCAGCATTTT. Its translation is CASSDGAGGTDTQHF.

The DNA for the CDR3 is TGCAGCGCTGACGTACAGGGGAAGACAGATACGCAGTATTTT. It translates to CSADVQGKTDTQYF. The chain has TRBV29-1 and TRBJ2-3, with 7 bases matching TRBD1. Per germline, CDR1 SQVTM and CDR2 ANQGSEA. With V trimmed by 7 bases and J by 3 bases, 10 bases remained unmatched. The CDR3 is made up of 14 amino acids.

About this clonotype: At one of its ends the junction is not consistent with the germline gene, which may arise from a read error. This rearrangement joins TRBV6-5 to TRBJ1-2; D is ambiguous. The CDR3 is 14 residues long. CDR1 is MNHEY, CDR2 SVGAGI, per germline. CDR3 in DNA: TGTGCCAGCAGTTATAACAGAAAGGGCAGCGGCTACATCTTC. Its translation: CASSYNRKGSGYIF.

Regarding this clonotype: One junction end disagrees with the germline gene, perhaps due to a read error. CDR3 region: CVSSLMGVGQPQHF. Written as DNA, the CDR3 is TGTGTCAGCAGTCTAATGGGGGTGGGTCAGCCCCAGCATTTT. The chain is built from TRBV6-6 and TRBJ1-5; D may be TRBD1 (5 bases). The CDR3 runs 14 residues. Germline V gene sequence: CDR1 MNHNY, CDR2 SVGAGI (reference sequence).

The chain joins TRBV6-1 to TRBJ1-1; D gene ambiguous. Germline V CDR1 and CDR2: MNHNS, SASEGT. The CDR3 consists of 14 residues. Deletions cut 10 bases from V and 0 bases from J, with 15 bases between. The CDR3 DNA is TGTGCCATCAGCGTCCTAGGGTTGAACACTGAAGCTTTCTTT. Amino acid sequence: CAISVLGLNTEAFF.

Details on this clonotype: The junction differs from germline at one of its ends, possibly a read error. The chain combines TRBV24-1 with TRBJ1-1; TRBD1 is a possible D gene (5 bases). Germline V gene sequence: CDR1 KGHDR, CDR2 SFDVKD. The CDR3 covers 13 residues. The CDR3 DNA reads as TGTGTCACCAGTGGAGGGGACGGCACTGAAGCTTTCTTT. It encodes CVTSGGDGTEAFF.

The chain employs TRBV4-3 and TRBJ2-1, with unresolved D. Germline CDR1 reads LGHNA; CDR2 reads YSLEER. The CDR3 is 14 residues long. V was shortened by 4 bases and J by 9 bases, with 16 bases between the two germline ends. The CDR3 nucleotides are TGCGCCAGCAGCCGTACAGAGTCGGTCATTGAGCAGTTCTTC. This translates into CASSRTESVIEQFF.

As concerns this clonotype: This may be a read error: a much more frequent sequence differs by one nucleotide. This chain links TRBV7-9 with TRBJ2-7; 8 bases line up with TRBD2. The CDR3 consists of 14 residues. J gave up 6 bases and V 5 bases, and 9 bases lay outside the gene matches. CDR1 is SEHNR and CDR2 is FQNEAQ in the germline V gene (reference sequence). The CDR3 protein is CASSTTYGRGEQYF. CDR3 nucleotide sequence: TGTGCCAGCAGCACCACTTACGGGAGGGGCGAGCAGTACTTC. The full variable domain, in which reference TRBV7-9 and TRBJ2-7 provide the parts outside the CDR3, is DTGVSQNPRHKITKRGQNVTFRCDPISEHNRLYWYRQTLGQGPEFLTYFQNEAQLEKSRLLSDRFSAERPKGSFSTLEIQRTEQGDSAMYLCASSTTYGRGEQYFGPGTRLTVT.

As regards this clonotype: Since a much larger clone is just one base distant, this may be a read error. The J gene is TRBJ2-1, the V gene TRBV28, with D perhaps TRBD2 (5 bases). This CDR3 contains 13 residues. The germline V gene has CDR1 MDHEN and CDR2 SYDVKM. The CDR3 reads CASRTDYRYEEFF. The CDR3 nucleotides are TGTGCCAGCAGGACCGACTATCGCTATGAGGAGTTCTTC.